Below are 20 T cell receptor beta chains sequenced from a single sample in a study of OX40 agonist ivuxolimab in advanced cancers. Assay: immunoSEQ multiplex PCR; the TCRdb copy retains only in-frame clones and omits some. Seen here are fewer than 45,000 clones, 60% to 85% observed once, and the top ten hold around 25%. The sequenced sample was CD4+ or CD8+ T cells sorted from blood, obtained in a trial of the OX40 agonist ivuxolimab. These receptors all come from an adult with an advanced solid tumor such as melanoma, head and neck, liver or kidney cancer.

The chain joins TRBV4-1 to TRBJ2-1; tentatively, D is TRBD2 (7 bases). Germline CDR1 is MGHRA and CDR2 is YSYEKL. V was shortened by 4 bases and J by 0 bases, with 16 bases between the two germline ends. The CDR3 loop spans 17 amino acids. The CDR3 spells CASSRGGLTPSYNEQFF. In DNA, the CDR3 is TGCGCCAGCAGCCGGGGGGGGCTGACCCCCTCCTACAATGAGCAGTTCTTC.

DNA of the CDR3: TGCGCCAGCAGCTTCGAGGGCAGCCAAGAGACCCAGTACTTC. It translates to CASSFEGSQETQYF. This chain links TRBV5-1 with TRBJ2-5; D is perhaps TRBD2 (5 bases). The CDR3 has 14 amino acids. The germline CDR1 and CDR2 sequences are SGHRS and YFSETQ. V lost 2 bases and J 1 base, leaving 9 bases between the germline ends.

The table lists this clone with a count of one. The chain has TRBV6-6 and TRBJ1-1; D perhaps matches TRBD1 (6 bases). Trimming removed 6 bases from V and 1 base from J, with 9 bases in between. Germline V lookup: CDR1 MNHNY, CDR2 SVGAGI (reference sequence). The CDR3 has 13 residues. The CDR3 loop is CASRKTGNTEAFF. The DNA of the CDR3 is TGTGCCAGCAGAAAGACAGGGAACACTGAAGCTTTCTTT.

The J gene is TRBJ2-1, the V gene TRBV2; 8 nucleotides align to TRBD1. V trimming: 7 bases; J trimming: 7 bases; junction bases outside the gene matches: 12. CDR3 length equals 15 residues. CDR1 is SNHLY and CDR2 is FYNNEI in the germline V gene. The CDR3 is CASTLSGQGGNEQFF. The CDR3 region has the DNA TGTGCCAGCACCCTCTCAGGACAGGGTGGGAATGAGCAGTTCTTC.

CDR3 nucleotides: TGTGCCAGCAGGACGTACGGACGGAGGAACACTGAAGCTTTCTTT. It encodes CASRTYGRRNTEAFF. The chain employs TRBV5-4 and TRBJ1-1; D remains ambiguous. CDR1 and CDR2 from the germline V gene are SGHNT and YYREEE (reference sequence). V lost 5 bases, J lost 1 base, and 15 bases lay in between. The CDR3 is 15 residues long.

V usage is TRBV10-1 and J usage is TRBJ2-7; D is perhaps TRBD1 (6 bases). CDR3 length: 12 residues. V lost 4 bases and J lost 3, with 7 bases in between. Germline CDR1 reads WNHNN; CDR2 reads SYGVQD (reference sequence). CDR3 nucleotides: TGCGCCAGCAGTGGGACAGACTACGAGCAGTACTTC. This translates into CASSGTDYEQYF.

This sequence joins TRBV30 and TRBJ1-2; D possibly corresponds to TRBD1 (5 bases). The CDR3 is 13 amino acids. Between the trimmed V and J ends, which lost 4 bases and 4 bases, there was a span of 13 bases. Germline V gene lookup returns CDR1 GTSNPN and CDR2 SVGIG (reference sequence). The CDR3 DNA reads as TGTGCCTGGACGGATGAGACAGTCTATGGCTACACCTTC. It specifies CAWTDETVYGYTF.

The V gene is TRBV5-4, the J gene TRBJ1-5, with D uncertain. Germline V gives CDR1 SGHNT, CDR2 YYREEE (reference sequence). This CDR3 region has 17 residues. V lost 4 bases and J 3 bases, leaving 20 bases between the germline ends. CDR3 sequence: CASSPSFETLDNQPQHF. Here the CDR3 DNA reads TGTGCCAGCAGCCCTAGTTTTGAAACCTTAGACAATCAGCCCCAGCATTTT.

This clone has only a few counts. This CDR3 is CASSLILVGETEAFF. CDR3 nucleotide sequence: TGTGCCAGCAGCTTAATCTTGGTAGGGGAAACTGAAGCTTTCTTT. The chain carries TRBV7-9 and TRBJ1-1, with a tentative D call TRBD1 (5 bases). Germline-derived CDR1 and CDR2 are SEHNR and FQNEAQ (reference sequence). V lost 2 bases and J lost 5, with 15 bases in between. The CDR3 length is 15 residues.

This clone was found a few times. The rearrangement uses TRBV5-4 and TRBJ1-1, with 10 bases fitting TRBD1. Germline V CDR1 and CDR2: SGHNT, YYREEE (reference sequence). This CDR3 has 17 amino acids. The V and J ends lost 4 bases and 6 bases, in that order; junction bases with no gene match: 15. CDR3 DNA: TGTGCCAGCAGCCTGATAACTTGGACAGGGGGAAGCGCTGAAGCTTTCTTT. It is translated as CASSLITWTGGSAEAFF.

CDR3 sequence (DNA): TGTGCCAGCAACCACCCAGGGAGGCAGGGGGCTCAGCCCCAGCATTTT. Protein product: CASNHPGRQGAQPQHF. The V call is TRBV6-6, the J call TRBJ1-5; 8 nucleotides agree with TRBD1. Trimming removed 7 bases from V and 6 bases from J; junction bases left unmatched: 14. The CDR3 runs 16 residues. Germline CDR1 and CDR2: MNHNY and SVGAGI (reference sequence).

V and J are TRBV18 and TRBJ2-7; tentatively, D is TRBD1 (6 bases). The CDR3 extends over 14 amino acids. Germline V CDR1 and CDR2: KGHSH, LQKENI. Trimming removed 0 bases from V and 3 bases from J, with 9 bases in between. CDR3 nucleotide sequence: TGTGCCAGCTCACCACCTAACAGGGACTACGAGCAGTACTTC. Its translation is CASSPPNRDYEQYF.

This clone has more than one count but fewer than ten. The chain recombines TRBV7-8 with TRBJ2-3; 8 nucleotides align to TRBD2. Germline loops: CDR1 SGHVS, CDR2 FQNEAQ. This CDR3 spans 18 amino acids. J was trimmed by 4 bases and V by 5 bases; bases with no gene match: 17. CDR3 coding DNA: TGTGCCAGCAGCGCGCAAACCCGGGGGGGGACGCTCCCAGATACGCAGTATTTT. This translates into CASSAQTRGGTLPDTQYF.

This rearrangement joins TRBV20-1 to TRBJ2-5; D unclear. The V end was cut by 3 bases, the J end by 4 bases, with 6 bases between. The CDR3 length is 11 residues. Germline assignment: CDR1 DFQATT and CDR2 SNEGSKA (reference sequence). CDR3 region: CSASKAETQYF. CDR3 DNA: TGCAGTGCTAGTAAAGCAGAGACCCAGTACTTC.

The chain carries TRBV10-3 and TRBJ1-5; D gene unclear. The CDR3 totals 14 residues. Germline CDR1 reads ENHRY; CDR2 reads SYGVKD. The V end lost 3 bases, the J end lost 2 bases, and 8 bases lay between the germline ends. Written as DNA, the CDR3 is TGTGCCATCAGTGAAAGAGGAGGCAATCAGCCCCAGCATTTT. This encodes CAISERGGNQPQHF.

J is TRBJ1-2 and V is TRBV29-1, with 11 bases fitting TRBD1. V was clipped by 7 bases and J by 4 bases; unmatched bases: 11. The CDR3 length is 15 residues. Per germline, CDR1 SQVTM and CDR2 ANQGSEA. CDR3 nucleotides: TGCAGCGCACCGGGACAGGGGGTCCTCTCCTATGGCTACACCTTC. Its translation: CSAPGQGVLSYGYTF. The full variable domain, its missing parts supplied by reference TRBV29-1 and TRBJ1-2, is SAVISQKPSRDICQRGTSLTIQCQVDSQVTMMFWYRQQPGQSLTLIATANQGSEATYESGFVIDKFPISRPNLTFSTLTVSNMSPEDSSIYLCSAPGQGVLSYGYTFGSGTRLTVV.

The CDR3 here is CASSPQTEAFYGYTF. The CDR3 DNA is TGTGCCAGCTCACCACAGACAGAAGCCTTCTATGGCTACACCTTC. This sequence joins TRBV18 and TRBJ1-2; a possible D gene is TRBD1 (5 bases). This CDR3 comprises 15 residues. V was trimmed by 1 base and J by 4 bases, leaving 13 bases between them. Germline CDR1 is KGHSH and CDR2 is LQKENI.

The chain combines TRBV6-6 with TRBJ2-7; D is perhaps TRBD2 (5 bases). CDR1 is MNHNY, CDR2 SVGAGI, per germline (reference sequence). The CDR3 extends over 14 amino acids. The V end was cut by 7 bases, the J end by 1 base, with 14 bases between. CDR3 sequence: CASTDLTGSYEQYF. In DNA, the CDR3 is TGTGCCAGCACCGACCTCACGGGGTCCTACGAGCAGTACTTC.

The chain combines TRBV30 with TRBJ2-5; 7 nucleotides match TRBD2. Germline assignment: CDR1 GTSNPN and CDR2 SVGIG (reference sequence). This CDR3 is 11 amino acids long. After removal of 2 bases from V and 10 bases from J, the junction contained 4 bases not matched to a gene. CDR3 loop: CAWSPPGGQYF. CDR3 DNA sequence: TGTGCCTGGAGTCCCCCGGGGGGCCAGTACTTC. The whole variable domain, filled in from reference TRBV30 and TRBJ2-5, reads SQTIHQWPATLVQPVGSPLSLECTVEGTSNPNLYWYRQAAGRGLQLLFYSVGIGQISSEVPQNLSASRPQDRQFILSSKKLLLSDSGFYLCAWSPPGGQYFGPGTRLLVL.

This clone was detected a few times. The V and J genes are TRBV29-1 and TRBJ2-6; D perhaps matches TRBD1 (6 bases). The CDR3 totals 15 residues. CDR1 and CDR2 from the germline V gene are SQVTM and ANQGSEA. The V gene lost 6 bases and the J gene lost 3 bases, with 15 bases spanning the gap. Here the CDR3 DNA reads TGCAGCGTGCCACTCAGGGGTGTTGGGGCCAACGTCCTGACTTTC. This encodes CSVPLRGVGANVLTF.